This is a list of T cell receptor beta chains from one sample in a study of T cell repertoires in cytomegalovirus infection. TCRdb used MiXCR to reprocess the reads, holding one entry per CDR3 protein. This sample yields around 300,000 distinct CDR3 sequences, of which about 25% are seen a single time; around 14% belongs to the top ten. Source material: PBMCs. These receptors were obtained from a human donor in good health (CMV status not recorded). Some clones in this sample may be carry-over from other donors' samples. Both conserved end residues are part of each CDR3. The order of the fields is D gene, V gene, clone size, J gene, CDR3 protein, CDR3 DNA. D genes are given only for firm matches. Clone size, where shown, is once, few, many, or a class for clones that have expanded.

>TRBD2|TRBV7-2|many|TRBJ2-4
CASSFGFGGENIQYF
TGTGCCAGCAGCTTCGGCTTTGGGGGGGAAAACATTCAGTACTTC
>TRBD1|TRBV7-2|many|TRBJ1-2
CASSLGPKGAFLYGYTF
TGTGCCAGCAGCTTAGGCCCAAAGGGGGCGTTTCTCTATGGCTACACCTTC
>TRBD1|TRBV6-2/TRBV6-3|few|TRBJ1-2
CASSKTGAGYTF
TGTGCCAGCAGTAAGACAGGGGCCGGCTACACCTTC
>.|TRBV10-3|.|TRBJ2-7
CAISESSWVYEQYF
TGTGCCATCAGTGAGTCTTCCTGGGTGTACGAGCAGTACTTC
>TRBD1|TRBV6-6|few|TRBJ1-6
CASLIGTGGSPLHF
TGTGCCAGCCTTATAGGGACAGGGGGCTCACCCCTCCACTTT
>.|TRBV7-6|many|TRBJ2-7
CASSSGSGVHEQYF
TGTGCCAGCAGCTCCGGTTCAGGGGTCCACGAGCAGTACTTC
>TRBD2|TRBV7-2|many|TRBJ2-1
CASSLIAGSYEQFF
TGTGCCAGCAGCTTGATAGCGGGGAGCTATGAGCAGTTCTTC
>.|TRBV6-5|few|TRBJ2-7
CASSRPRVGRVPYEQYF
TGTGCCAGCAGCCGACCTCGGGTCGGGCGCGTCCCTTACGAGCAGTACTTC
>TRBD2|TRBV28|.|TRBJ2-5
CASSLSGLAGETQYF
TGTGCCAGCAGTCTCTCGGGACTAGCGGGAGAGACCCAGTACTTC
>.|TRBV7-2|many|TRBJ2-5
CASSLQEQETQYF
TGTGCCAGCAGCCTCCAGGAGCAAGAGACCCAGTACTTC
>TRBD1|TRBV6-2/TRBV6-3|few|TRBJ1-5
CASSSWTGQHQPQHF
TGTGCCAGCAGTTCCTGGACAGGGCAACATCAGCCCCAGCATTTT
>.|TRBV7-3|many|TRBJ2-1
CASSPLSGEQFF
TGTGCCAGCAGCCCCCTTTCCGGGGAGCAGTTCTTC
>TRBD1|TRBV5-8|few|TRBJ1-4
CASSLGDRANEKLFF
TGTGCCAGCAGCTTGGGGGACAGGGCTAATGAAAAACTGTTTTTT
>.|TRBV7-2|many|TRBJ1-6
CASSLEGNSPLHF
TGTGCCAGCAGCTTAGAAGGCAATTCACCCCTCCACTTT